This is a list of T cell receptor beta chains from one sample in a study of graft-versus-host responses after intestinal transplantation. The method was immunoSEQ multiplex PCR; TCRdb's version includes in-frame clones alone and lacks a portion of them. The profile shows fewer than 85,000 clones, 90% to 95% of them singletons. These receptors' antigens are unknown. Specimen: unstimulated CD8+ T cells sorted from spleen or lymph node cells, collected before intestinal transplant. The receptors were sampled from a human donor who received an intestinal transplant. Each CDR3 is given with its conserved first and last residue. Fields, in order: D gene, V gene, clone size, J gene, CDR3 DNA, CDR3 protein. D genes are given only for firm matches. The size entry is marked missing in some rows and otherwise reads once, few, many or a size class.

NA	TRBV2	NA	TRBJ1-2	TGTGCCAGCAGTGAAGATGACGTGGAGGCAGCTAACTATGGCTACACCTTC	CASSEDDVEAANYGYTF
NA	TRBV25-1	NA	TRBJ2-7	TGTGCCAGCAGTGATAATTTTGGTGCTACAGACTCTTACGAGCAGTACTTC	CASSDNFGATDSYEQYF
TRBD2	TRBV13	NA	TRBJ2-7	TGTGCCAGCAGCACCCTAGCGGGAGAAAGGTACGAGCAGTACTTC	CASSTLAGERYEQYF
NA	TRBV27	few	TRBJ2-7	TGTGCCAGCGGAGAGACGGGCCCCTACGAGCAGTACTTC	CASGETGPYEQYF
NA	TRBV28	once	TRBJ1-5	TGTGCCAGCAGTTTATTAGTTAGTAGCAATCAGCCCCAGCATTTT	CASSLLVSSNQPQHF
TRBD1	TRBV2	NA	TRBJ2-3	TGTGCCAGGACACAGGGGGCCACTTCCTCTAGCACAGATACGCAGTATTTT	CARTQGATSSSTDTQYF
NA	TRBV5-4	NA	TRBJ2-6	TGTGCCAGCAGCTTCCTCAGGTATCATACTGGGGCCAACGTCCTGACTTTC	CASSFLRYHTGANVLTF
TRBD1	TRBV5-6	NA	TRBJ1-2	TGTGCCAGCAGCTTGACAGGGGTCTATGGCTACACCTTC	CASSLTGVYGYTF
TRBD1	TRBV18	NA	TRBJ2-1	TGTGCCAGCTCACCAACGGCTCTCAGGGGGTCCTCCTACAATGAGCAGTTCTTC	CASSPTALRGSSYNEQFF
TRBD2	TRBV28	NA	TRBJ2-3	TGTGCCAGCAGTCCCGGGACTAGCGGGAGTGCCGATGCAGATACGCAGTATTTT	CASSPGTSGSADADTQYF
NA	TRBV30	NA	TRBJ1-1	TGTGCCTGGAGTGTGCAAGGAATCACTGAAGCTTTCTTT	CAWSVQGITEAFF
TRBD2	TRBV6-5	NA	TRBJ2-1	TGTGCCAGCACCATCGGGACTAGCGGGAGGTTAGAGCAGTTCTTC	CASTIGTSGRLEQFF
TRBD2	TRBV9	NA	TRBJ2-1	TGTGCCAGCAGCCCATCAGGTGGACTAGCGGGAGACTACAATGAGCAGTTCTTC	CASSPSGGLAGDYNEQFF
NA	TRBV27	NA	TRBJ2-7	TGTGCCAGCAGTTTCGCTGCGGCCTACGAGCAGTACTTC	CASSFAAAYEQYF
TRBD2	TRBV5-4	NA	TRBJ2-5	TGTGCCAGCAGCTCCGGACTAGCGAGCGAGACCCAGTACTTC	CASSSGLASETQYF
NA	TRBV5-6	NA	TRBJ2-5	TGTGCCAGCAGCTTGGGGACGGTTCAAGAGACCCAGTACTTC	CASSLGTVQETQYF
NA	TRBV28	NA	TRBJ2-3	TGTGCCAGCAGTTTTGGGACACATACGCAGTATTTT	CASSFGTHTQYF
TRBD2	TRBV5-3	NA	TRBJ2-7	TGTGCCAGAAGCTTCACTAGCGGGAGGACCCGCCACGAGCAGTACTTC	CARSFTSGRTRHEQYF
TRBD2	TRBV4-1	NA	TRBJ2-7	TGCGCCAGCAGCCAAGGGGCCGCCGGGACTAGCGGGTTGTACGAGCAGTACTTC	CASSQGAAGTSGLYEQYF
NA	TRBV9	NA	TRBJ2-7	TGTGCCAGCAGCCCCCGACTGGAACCCTACGAGCAGTACTTC	CASSPRLEPYEQYF
NA	TRBV2	NA	TRBJ2-1	TGTGCCAGCAGTGTTTATGTGGCCGCGGGCGATGAGCAGTTCTTC	CASSVYVAAGDEQFF
NA	TRBV7-6	once	TRBJ2-1	TGTGCCAGCAGCCCCCTCCGGGAATCTTACAATGAGCAGTTCTTC	CASSPLRESYNEQFF
NA	TRBV30	NA	TRBJ1-5	TGTGCCTACTCCGCGGACGTCAATCAGCCCCAGCATTTT	CAYSADVNQPQHF
TRBD2	TRBV7-2	NA	TRBJ2-1	TGTGCCACCCTAAATTACGGAACTAGCGGGAGGGCCTTTAACAATGAGCAGTTCTTC	CATLNYGTSGRAFNNEQFF
TRBD2	TRBV4-1	NA	TRBJ2-1	TGCGCCAGCAGCCAACCCCGGGAGGGCCGATACAATGAGCAGTTCTTC	CASSQPREGRYNEQFF
NA	TRBV28	NA	TRBJ2-5	TGTGCCAGCAGAAGAGAGGCGTGGGAGACCCAGTACTTC	CASRREAWETQYF
NA	TRBV7-9	NA	TRBJ1-4	TGTGCCAGCAGCTTCCCAGGGGCTGAAAAACTGTTTTTT	CASSFPGAEKLFF
NA	TRBV9	NA	TRBJ2-1	TGTGCCAGCAGCCCGCGAATGGGCCTACAATACAATGAGCAGTTCTTC	CASSPRMGLQYNEQFF
TRBD2	TRBV10-3	NA	TRBJ2-7	TGTGCCATCAGTGTGGGGACTAGTGGCTCCTACGAGCAGTACTTC	CAISVGTSGSYEQYF
TRBD2	TRBV5-1	NA	TRBJ2-1	TGCGCCAGCAGCTTGTTTCCGGGAGGGTTCCTAAATGAGCAGTTCTTC	CASSLFPGGFLNEQFF
TRBD1	TRBV6-5	NA	TRBJ2-1	TGTGCCAGCACCCAGGGCAGGGGGAATGAGCAGTTCTTC	CASTQGRGNEQFF
NA	TRBV30	NA	TRBJ1-1	TGTGCCTGGAGTGTGTCCGGGGGGAACACTGAAGCTTTCTTT	CAWSVSGGNTEAFF
TRBD1	TRBV30	NA	TRBJ1-3	TGTGCCTGGATTCGCAGGGGGACTGGAAACACCATATATTTT	CAWIRRGTGNTIYF
NA	TRBV14	few	TRBJ1-3	TGTGCCAGCAGCCGGACAGATCGAAACACCATATATTTT	CASSRTDRNTIYF
NA	TRBV5-1	NA	TRBJ1-2	TGCGCCAGCAGCCGTGGGGTGACGGGCTACACCTTC	CASSRGVTGYTF
TRBD2	TRBV6-5	NA	TRBJ2-5	TGTGCCAGCAGTTACCGAGGACTAGCGGAAGAGACCCAGTACTTC	CASSYRGLAEETQYF
NA	TRBV25-1	NA	TRBJ2-7	TGTGCCAGCAGTGAAGGTATCTACGAGCAGTACTTC	CASSEGIYEQYF